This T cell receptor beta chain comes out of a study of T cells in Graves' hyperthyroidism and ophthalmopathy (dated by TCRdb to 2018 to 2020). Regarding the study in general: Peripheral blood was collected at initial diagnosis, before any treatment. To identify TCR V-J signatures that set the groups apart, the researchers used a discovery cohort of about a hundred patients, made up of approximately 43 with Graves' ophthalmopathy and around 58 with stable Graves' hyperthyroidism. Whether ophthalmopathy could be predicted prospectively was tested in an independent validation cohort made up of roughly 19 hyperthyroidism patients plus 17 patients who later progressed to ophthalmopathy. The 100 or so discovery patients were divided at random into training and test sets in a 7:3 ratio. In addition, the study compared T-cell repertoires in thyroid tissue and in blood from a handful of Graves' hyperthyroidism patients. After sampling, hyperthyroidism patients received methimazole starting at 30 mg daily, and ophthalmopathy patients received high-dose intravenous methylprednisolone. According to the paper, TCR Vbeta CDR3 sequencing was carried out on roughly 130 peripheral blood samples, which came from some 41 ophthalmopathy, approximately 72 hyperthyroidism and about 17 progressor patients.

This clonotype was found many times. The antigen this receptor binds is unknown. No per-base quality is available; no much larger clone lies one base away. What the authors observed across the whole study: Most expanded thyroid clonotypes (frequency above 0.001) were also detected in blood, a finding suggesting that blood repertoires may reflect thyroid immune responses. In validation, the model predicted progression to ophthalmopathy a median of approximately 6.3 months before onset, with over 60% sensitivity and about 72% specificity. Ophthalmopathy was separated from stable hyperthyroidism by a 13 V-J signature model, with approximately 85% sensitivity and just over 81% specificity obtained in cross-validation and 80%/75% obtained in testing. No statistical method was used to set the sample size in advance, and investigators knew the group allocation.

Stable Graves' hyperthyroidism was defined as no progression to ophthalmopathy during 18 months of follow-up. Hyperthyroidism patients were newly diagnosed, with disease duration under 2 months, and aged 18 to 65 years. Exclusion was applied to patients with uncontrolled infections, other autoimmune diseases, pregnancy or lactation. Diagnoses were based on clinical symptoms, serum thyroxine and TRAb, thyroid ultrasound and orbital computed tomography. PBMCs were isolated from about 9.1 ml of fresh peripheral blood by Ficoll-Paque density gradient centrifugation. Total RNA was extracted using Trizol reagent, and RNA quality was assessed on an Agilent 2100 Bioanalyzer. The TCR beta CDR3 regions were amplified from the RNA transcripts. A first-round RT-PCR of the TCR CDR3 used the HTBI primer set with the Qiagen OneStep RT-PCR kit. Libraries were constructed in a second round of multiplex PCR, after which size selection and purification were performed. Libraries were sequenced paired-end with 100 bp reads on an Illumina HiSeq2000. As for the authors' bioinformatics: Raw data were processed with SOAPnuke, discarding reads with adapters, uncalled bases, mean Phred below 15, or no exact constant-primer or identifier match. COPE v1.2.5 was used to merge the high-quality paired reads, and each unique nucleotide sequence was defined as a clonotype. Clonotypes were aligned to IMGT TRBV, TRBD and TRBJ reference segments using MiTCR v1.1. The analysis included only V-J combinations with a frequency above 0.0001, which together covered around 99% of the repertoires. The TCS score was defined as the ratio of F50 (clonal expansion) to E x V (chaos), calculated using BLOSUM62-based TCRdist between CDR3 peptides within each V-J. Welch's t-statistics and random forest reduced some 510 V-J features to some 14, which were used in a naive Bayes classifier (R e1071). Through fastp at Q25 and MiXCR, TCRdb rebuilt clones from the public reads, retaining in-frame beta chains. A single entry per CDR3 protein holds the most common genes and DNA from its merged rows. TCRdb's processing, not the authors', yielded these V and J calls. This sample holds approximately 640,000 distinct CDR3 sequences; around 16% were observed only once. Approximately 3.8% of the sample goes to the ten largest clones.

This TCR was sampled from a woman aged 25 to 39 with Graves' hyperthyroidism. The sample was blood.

The DNA is as follows: TGTGCCAGCAGCCCGGCTAGCGGGAGTAGAGATACGCAGTATTTT. Its translation reads: CASSPASGSRDTQYF. The sequence links TRBV3-1 to TRBJ2-3; 10 nucleotides in the junction match TRBD2. Trimming leaves V shorter by 4 bases and J shorter by 5 bases, with the junction holding 6 bases beyond the gene matches. The germline V gene (reference sequence) sets CDR1 to LGHDT and CDR2 to YNNKEL. The CDR3 covers 15 residues, taking in both the cysteine and the phenylalanine. Left in the record is the CDR3 DNA by itself, 45 bases read in frame from the first base.